This T cell receptor (beta chain) was sequenced for a study of blood T cell repertoires in COVID-19. Study-level background: Acute-phase and convalescent COVID-19 samples originated in the United States, Italy and Spain. PBMCs, B-cell-depleted T cells, or T cells were the source of the cDNA or gDNA that made up the material.

The germline gives CDR1 GTSNPN, CDR2 SVGIG (reference sequence). The CDR3 sequence is 13 residues long. V gave up 0 bases and J gave up 7 bases, with 9 bases separating them. This table comes from immunoSEQ multiplex PCR, and its TCRdb copy is limited to in-frame clones, with some not included. The table includes roughly 250,000 clones, around four fifths detected once. The genes are TRBV30 and TRBJ2-2, with D hard to call. The source is a woman aged 40 to 50 with active or convalescent COVID-19. Sequencing used peripheral blood. The DNA of the CDR3 is TGTGCCTGGAGTGTCGGGTCGAACGGGGAGCTGTTTTTT. It translates to CAWSVGSNGELFF.